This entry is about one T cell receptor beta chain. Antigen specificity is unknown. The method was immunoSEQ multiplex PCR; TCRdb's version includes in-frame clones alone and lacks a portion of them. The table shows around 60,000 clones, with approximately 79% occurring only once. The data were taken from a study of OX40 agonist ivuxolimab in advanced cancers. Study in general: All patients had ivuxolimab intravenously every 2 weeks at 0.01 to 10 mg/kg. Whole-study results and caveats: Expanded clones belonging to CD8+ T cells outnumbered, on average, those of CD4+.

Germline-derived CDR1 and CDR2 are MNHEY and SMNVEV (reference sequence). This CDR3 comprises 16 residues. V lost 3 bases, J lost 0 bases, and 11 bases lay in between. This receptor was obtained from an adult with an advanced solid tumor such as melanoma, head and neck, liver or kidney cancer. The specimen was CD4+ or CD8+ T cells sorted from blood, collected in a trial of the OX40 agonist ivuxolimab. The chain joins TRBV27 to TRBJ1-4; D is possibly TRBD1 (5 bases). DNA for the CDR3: TGTGCCAGCAGTTTTCGCAGGGAAGCAACTAATGAAAAACTGTTTTTT. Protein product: CASSFRREATNEKLFF.